This TCR beta chain was sequenced during a study of long-term antiretroviral therapy in people with HIV. The CDR3 sequence is 16 residues long. Germline CDR1 and CDR2: SGHDT and YYEEEE. With 4 bases clipped from V and 2 bases from J, the junction kept 8 bases outside the gene matches. Survey-level resolution applied to immunoSEQ assay v3.0. Generated by immunoSEQ multiplex PCR, the TCRdb table keeps only in-frame clones and is missing some. The repertoire consists of 20,000 to 25,000 clones, with approximately 87% occurring once and the leading ten covering roughly 3.1%. The origin of this receptor is a woman between 50 and 59 years old with HIV. This sample comprised unsorted PBMCs, obtained around 2.7 years after starting antiretroviral therapy. The chain employs TRBV5-6 and TRBJ2-3, with 9 bases matching TRBD1. The CDR3 spells CASSIQGAGATDTQYF. The CDR3 DNA sequence: TGTGCCAGCAGCATACAGGGGGCGGGAGCCACAGATACGCAGTATTTT.